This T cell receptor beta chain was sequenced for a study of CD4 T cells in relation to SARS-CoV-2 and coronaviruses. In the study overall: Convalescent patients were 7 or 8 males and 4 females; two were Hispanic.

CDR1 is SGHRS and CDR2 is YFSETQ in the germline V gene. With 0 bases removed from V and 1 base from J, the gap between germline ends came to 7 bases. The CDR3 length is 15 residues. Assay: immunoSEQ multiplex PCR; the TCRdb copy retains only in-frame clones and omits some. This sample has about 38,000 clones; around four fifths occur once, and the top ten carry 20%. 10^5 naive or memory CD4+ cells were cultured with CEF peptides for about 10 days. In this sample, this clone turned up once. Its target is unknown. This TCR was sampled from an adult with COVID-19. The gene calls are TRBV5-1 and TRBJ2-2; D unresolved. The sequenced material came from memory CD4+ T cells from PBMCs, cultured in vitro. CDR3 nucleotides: TGCGCCAGCAGCTTGGATCAGGTGAACACCGGGGAGCTGTTTTTT. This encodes CASSLDQVNTGELFF.